Below are 23 T cell receptor beta chains sequenced from a single sample in a study of vaccination effects on CD4 cells after COVID-19. Using immunoSEQ multiplex PCR, the repertoire was profiled, and TCRdb retains in-frame clones only, with some absent. Of more than 60,000 clones detected, around 70% appear once; the ten largest clones hold about 2.3%. Isolation of CD4+ T cells took place after about nine days of culture. All study participants received two doses of BNT162b2 or mRNA-1273 vaccine. Which antigens these TCRs recognize remains unknown. The specimen comprised CD4+ T cells from PBMCs cultured without peptide, sampled after COVID-19 vaccination. These receptors came from a human donor who received a COVID-19 vaccine.

CDR3: CASSQGPLSNYGYTF. For the CDR3, the DNA is TGTGCCAGCAGCCAGGGACCCCTGTCGAACTATGGCTACACCTTC. The V and J genes are TRBV3-1 (or the pseudogene TRBV3-2) and TRBJ1-2; D perhaps matches TRBD1 (5 bases). The germline CDR1 and CDR2 sequences are LGHDT and YNNKEL (reference sequence). This CDR3 is built from 15 residues. V lost 3 bases to trimming and J lost 2 bases, with 13 bases between them.

This sequence joins TRBV4-2 and TRBJ1-6, with TRBD1 matching over 7 bases. This CDR3 is 18 amino acids long. CDR1 and CDR2 (germline): LGHNA, YNFKEQ. Germline trimming cut 1 base from V and 0 bases from J; bases unmatched to any gene: 6. The CDR3 DNA reads TGTGCCAGCAGCCAAGGAGGGGGCAAGAGCTCCTATAATTCACCCCTCCACTTT. Translating it yields CASSQGGGKSSYNSPLHF.

The chain recombines TRBV7-2 with TRBJ1-2, with a possible D match to TRBD1 (6 bases). The CDR3 sequence is 16 residues long. Trimming took off 4 bases at V and 1 base at J, with 16 bases between the two ends. CDR1 and CDR2 from the germline V gene are SGHTA and FQGNSA. CDR3 in DNA: TGTGCCAGCAGCTACGGGGGTACAGGGTTTAACTATGGCTACACCTTC. Protein: CASSYGGTGFNYGYTF.

The chain links TRBV11-3 to TRBJ1-1, with a weak D call TRBD1 (5 bases). Trimming shortened V by 6 bases and J by 4 bases, and 24 bases separated the two germline ends. The CDR3 has 17 amino acids. CDR1 and CDR2 from the germline V gene are SGHNT and YENEEA. CDR3 nucleotide sequence: TGTGCCAGCAGTTCTAACTCCGCGGGACTCCAGAGCACTGAAGCTTTCTTT. Protein sequence: CASSSNSAGLQSTEAFF.

The rearrangement joins TRBV24-1 to TRBJ2-1, with 11 bases matching TRBD2. The CDR3 contains 16 residues. V lost 5 bases, J lost 9 bases, and 11 bases stayed unmatched. Germline lookup yields CDR1 KGHDR and CDR2 SFDVKD. The CDR3 protein is CATSGPSGGPRGEQFF. The CDR3 DNA follows: TGTGCCACCAGTGGGCCTAGCGGGGGGCCACGGGGTGAGCAGTTCTTC.

This clone was detected only a few times. The CDR3 here is CASSAGTSGNTIYF. CDR3 nucleotide sequence: TGTGCCAGCAGCGCTGGGACATCTGGAAACACCATATATTTT. V usage is TRBV9 and J usage is TRBJ1-3; tentatively, D is TRBD1 (6 bases). Germline assignment: CDR1 SGDLS and CDR2 YYNGEE. Trimming took off 3 bases at V and 1 base at J, with 8 bases between the two ends. This CDR3 is 14 amino acids long.

The chain recombines TRBV6-1 with TRBJ1-1, with D perhaps matching TRBD1 (5 bases). CDR1 is MNHNS and CDR2 is SASEGT in the germline V gene. The V gene lost 3 bases and the J gene lost 2 bases, with 10 bases spanning the gap. This CDR3 has 14 amino acids. The DNA of the CDR3 is TGTGCCAGCAGTGACCGACAGAGAAACACTGAAGCTTTCTTT. Translation gives CASSDRQRNTEAFF.

This clone was recorded only once. J is TRBJ1-5 and V is TRBV6-6, with 10 bases that match TRBD1. CDR1 MNHNY and CDR2 SVGAGI come from the germline V gene (reference sequence). This CDR3 contains 15 residues. V shed 0 bases and J 7 bases; nucleotides not matched to a gene: 3. The CDR3 DNA follows: TGTGCCAGCAGTTACTCCGGGACAGGGGACCAGCCCCAGCATTTT. Amino acid sequence: CASSYSGTGDQPQHF.

V is TRBV5-1 and J is TRBJ1-4; 9 nucleotides agree with TRBD1. The CDR3 has 14 amino acids. The germline gives CDR1 SGHRS, CDR2 YFSETQ. After removal of 3 bases from V and 6 bases from J, the junction contained 3 bases not matched to a gene. The CDR3 protein is CASSSRQGDEKLFF. The CDR3, as DNA: TGCGCCAGCAGCTCCCGACAGGGGGATGAAAAACTGTTTTTT.

The chain couples TRBV5-1 to TRBJ1-1; possible D gene TRBD1, 5 bases. V was pared by 1 base and J by 3 bases, with 10 bases between. Germline V gives CDR1 SGHRS, CDR2 YFSETQ. CDR3 length: 14 residues. In DNA, the CDR3 is TGCGCCAGCAGCTTGAGGGGAGACTACACTGAAGCTTTCTTT. This sequence encodes CASSLRGDYTEAFF.

The chain employs TRBV19 and TRBJ2-1; 14 bases fit TRBD2. The CDR3 extends over 15 amino acids. The V and J ends lost 3 bases and 7 bases, in that order; junction bases with no gene match: 2. The germline V gene has CDR1 LNHDA and CDR2 SQIVND (reference sequence). DNA for the CDR3: TGTGCCAGTAGTATCCGACTAGCGGGGGGGAATGAGCAGTTCTTC. Its translation: CASSIRLAGGNEQFF. Complete variable domain (other parts from reference TRBV19 and TRBJ2-1): DGGITQSPKYLFRKEGQNVTLSCEQNLNHDAMYWYRQDPGQGLRLIYYSQIVNDFQKGDIAEGYSVSREKKESFPLTVTSAQKNPTAFYLCASSIRLAGGNEQFFGPGTRLTVL.

The chain links TRBV28 to TRBJ1-6; D uncertain. This CDR3 has 14 residues. The germline V gene has CDR1 MDHEN and CDR2 SYDVKM. Trimming left V 6 bases short and J 5 bases short, with 11 bases between. Written as DNA, the CDR3 is TGTGCCAGCAGGATCCTTACGAATAATTCACCCCTCCACTTT. Protein: CASRILTNNSPLHF. The variable domain in full, with the rest retrieved from reference TRBV28 and TRBJ1-6, is DVKVTQSSRYLVKRTGEKVFLECVQDMDHENMFWYRQDPGLGLRLIYFSYDVKMKEKGDIPEGYSVSREKKERFSLILESASTNQTSMYLCASRILTNNSPLHFGNGTRLTVT.

J is TRBJ2-5 and V is TRBV5-5, with D perhaps TRBD1 or TRBD2 (5 bases each). CDR3 length: 13 residues. V lost 5 bases, J lost 10 bases, and 18 bases lay in between. CDR1 and CDR2 from the germline V gene are SGHKS and YYEKEE (reference sequence). The CDR3 DNA reads TGTGCCAGCAGGCCGGGGACGGGAAGTGACCAGTACTTC. Translation: CASRPGTGSDQYF.

This rearrangement joins TRBV30 to TRBJ1-4, with D possibly TRBD1 on 6 matching bases. The CDR3 covers 13 residues. Germline V gene data show CDR1 as GTSNPN and CDR2 as SVGIG (reference sequence). Deletions cut 3 bases from V and 8 bases from J, with 13 bases between. The CDR3 loop is CAWSAFGQEKLFF. The DNA of the CDR3 is TGTGCCTGGAGCGCTTTTGGACAGGAAAAACTGTTTTTT.

This chain connects TRBV7-2 to TRBJ1-2; possible D gene TRBD1, 6 bases. CDR3 length: 13 residues. Trimming took off 2 bases at V and 8 bases at J, with 12 bases between the two ends. Per the germline V gene, CDR1 is SGHTA and CDR2 is FQGNSA. Here the CDR3 DNA reads TGTGCCAGCAGCTTAAAAACAGGGTCGGGCTACACCTTC. This encodes CASSLKTGSGYTF.

V usage is TRBV6-2 or TRBV6-3 and J usage is TRBJ1-2; 8 bases line up with TRBD1. Germline assignment: CDR1 MNHEY and CDR2 SVGEGT. The CDR3 runs 14 residues. The V and J ends lost 5 bases and 4 bases, in that order; junction bases with no gene match: 6. CDR3 amino acids: CASSGRTGSYGYTF. CDR3 in DNA: TGTGCCAGCAGTGGGCGGACAGGGTCCTATGGCTACACCTTC.

The CDR3 DNA is TGTGCCAGCAGGAGACTGACAGGGCCTGGATCTGGAAACACCATATATTTT. Translating it yields CASRRLTGPGSGNTIYF. This chain connects TRBV2 to TRBJ1-3; 7 nucleotides match TRBD1. CDR1 and CDR2 from the germline V gene are SNHLY and FYNNEI. The CDR3 runs 17 residues. Trimming cost V 6 bases and J 1 base; bases outside gene matches: 12.

The chain uses TRBV18 and TRBJ2-3, with 12 bases lining up with TRBD1. The length of the CDR3 is 14 residues. Trimming removed 4 bases from V and 6 bases from J; junction bases left unmatched: 2. CDR1 is KGHSH and CDR2 is LQKENI in the germline V gene. Here the CDR3 reads CASSLGTGGDTQYF. CDR3 in DNA: TGTGCCAGCTCACTTGGGACAGGGGGCGATACGCAGTATTTT.

Only one count was recorded for this clone. The chain combines TRBV7-2 with TRBJ2-7, with a weak D call TRBD2 (7 bases). The CDR3 extends over 17 amino acids. CDR1 and CDR2 from the germline V gene are SGHTA and FQGNSA. V was pared by 1 base and J by 0 bases, with 16 bases between. CDR3 loop: CASSLVGGGPSSYEQYV. Written as DNA, the CDR3 is TGTGCCAGCAGCTTAGTTGGCGGGGGCCCGAGCTCCTACGAGCAGTACGTC.

The V and J genes are TRBV5-1 and TRBJ1-4, with D maybe TRBD1 (6 bases). V shed 6 bases and J shed 7 bases, with 16 bases lying between them. The CDR3 totals 14 residues. Germline V gives CDR1 SGHRS, CDR2 YFSETQ. CDR3: CASTIQGVGEKLFF. The CDR3 DNA is TGCGCCAGCACCATACAGGGTGTAGGTGAAAAACTGTTTTTT.

The genes are TRBV30 and TRBJ1-1; D gene uncertain. This CDR3 spans 12 amino acids. The germline gives CDR1 GTSNPN, CDR2 SVGIG (reference sequence). The V and J ends lost 3 bases and 3 bases respectively, with 8 bases between them. The CDR3 reads CAWRRTYTEAFF. The CDR3 region has the DNA TGTGCCTGGAGACGAACCTACACTGAAGCTTTCTTT.

The chain has TRBV2 and TRBJ1-4; D is uncertain. Per germline, CDR1 SNHLY and CDR2 FYNNEI. V dropped 4 bases and J dropped 0 bases, with 6 bases sitting between them. CDR3 size: 14 residues. CDR3 sequence (DNA): TGTGCCAGCAGTGTTGCCTCAACTAATGAAAAACTGTTTTTT. The encoded protein is CASSVASTNEKLFF.

In its sample, this clone was seen a few times. The chain carries TRBV29-1 and TRBJ1-1; no reliable D call. The CDR3 is 16 amino acids. V shed 0 bases and J shed 4 bases, with 18 bases lying between them. The germline gives CDR1 SQVTM, CDR2 ANQGSEA. This CDR3 is CSVEEVWGVSITEAFF. CDR3 sequence (DNA): TGCAGCGTTGAAGAAGTGTGGGGTGTGAGTATCACTGAAGCTTTCTTT. The entire variable domain, with the rest obtained from reference TRBV29-1 and TRBJ1-1, is as follows: SAVISQKPSRDICQRGTSLTIQCQVDSQVTMMFWYRQQPGQSLTLIATANQGSEATYESGFVIDKFPISRPNLTFSTLTVSNMSPEDSSIYLCSVEEVWGVSITEAFFGQGTRLTVV.